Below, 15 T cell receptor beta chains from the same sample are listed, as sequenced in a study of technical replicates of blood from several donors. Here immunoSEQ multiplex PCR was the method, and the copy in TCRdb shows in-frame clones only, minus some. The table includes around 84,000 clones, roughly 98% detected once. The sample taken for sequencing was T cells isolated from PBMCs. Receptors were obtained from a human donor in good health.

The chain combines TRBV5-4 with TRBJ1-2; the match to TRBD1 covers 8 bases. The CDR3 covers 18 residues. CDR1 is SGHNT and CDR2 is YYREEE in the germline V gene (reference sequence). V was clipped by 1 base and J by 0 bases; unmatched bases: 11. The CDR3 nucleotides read TGTGCCAGCAGCTTGACCACAGGGGGTTTAATAGCTAACTATGGCTACACCTTC. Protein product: CASSLTTGGLIANYGYTF.

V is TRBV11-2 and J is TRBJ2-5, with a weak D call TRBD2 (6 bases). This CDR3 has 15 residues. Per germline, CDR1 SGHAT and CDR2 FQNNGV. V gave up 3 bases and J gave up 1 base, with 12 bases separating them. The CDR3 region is CASSFNGSPQETQYF. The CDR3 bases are TGTGCCAGCAGCTTCAACGGGAGCCCCCAAGAGACCCAGTACTTC.

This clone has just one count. The CDR3 sequence is CASSLPDRRNEQFF. CDR3 nucleotides: TGTGCCAGCAGTCTGCCAGACAGGCGGAATGAGCAGTTCTTC. The rearrangement links TRBV28 to TRBJ2-1; TRBD1 might be the D (6 bases). V lost 5 bases, J lost 7 bases, and 15 bases lay in between. CDR1 and CDR2 from the germline V gene are MDHEN and SYDVKM. The CDR3 is made up of 14 amino acids. The full variable domain, rest sourced from reference TRBV28 and TRBJ2-1, is DVKVTQSSRYLVKRTGEKVFLECVQDMDHENMFWYRQDPGLGLRLIYFSYDVKMKEKGDIPEGYSVSREKKERFSLILESASTNQTSMYLCASSLPDRRNEQFFGPGTRLTVL.

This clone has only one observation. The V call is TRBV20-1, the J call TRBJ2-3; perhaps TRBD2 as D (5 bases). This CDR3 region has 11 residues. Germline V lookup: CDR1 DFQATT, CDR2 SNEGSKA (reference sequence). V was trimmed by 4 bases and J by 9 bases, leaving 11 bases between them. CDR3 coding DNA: TGCAGTGCTATAACCCCGGGAACGCAGTATTTT. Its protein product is CSAITPGTQYF.

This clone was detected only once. The CDR3 loop reads CASRLSLSTGELFF. The CDR3 nucleotides read TGTGCCAGCAGACTTAGCCTTTCAACCGGGGAGCTGTTTTTT. The chain employs TRBV6-4 and TRBJ2-2; D is unclear. This CDR3 is built from 14 residues. V lost 6 bases to trimming and J lost 5 bases, with 13 bases between them. Per germline, CDR1 MRHNA and CDR2 SNTAGT.

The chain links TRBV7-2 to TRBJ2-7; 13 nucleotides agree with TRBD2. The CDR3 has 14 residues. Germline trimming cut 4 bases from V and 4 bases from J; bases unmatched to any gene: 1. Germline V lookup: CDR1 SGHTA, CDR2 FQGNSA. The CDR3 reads CASSWTSGSYEQYF. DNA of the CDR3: TGTGCCAGCAGCTGGACTAGCGGGAGTTACGAGCAGTACTTC.

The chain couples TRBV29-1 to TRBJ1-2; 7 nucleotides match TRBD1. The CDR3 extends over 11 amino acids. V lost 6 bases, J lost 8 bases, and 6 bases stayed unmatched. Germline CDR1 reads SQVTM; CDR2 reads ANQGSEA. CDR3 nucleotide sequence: TGCAGCGTGGAGGGGGCAAGGGGCTACACCTTC. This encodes CSVEGARGYTF.

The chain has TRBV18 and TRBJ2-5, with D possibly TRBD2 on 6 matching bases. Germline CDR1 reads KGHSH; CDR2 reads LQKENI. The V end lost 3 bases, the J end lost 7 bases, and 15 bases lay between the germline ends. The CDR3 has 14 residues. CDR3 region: CASSPAGLGRTQYF. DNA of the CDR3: TGTGCCAGCTCACCGGCGGGGTTGGGGCGGACCCAGTACTTC.

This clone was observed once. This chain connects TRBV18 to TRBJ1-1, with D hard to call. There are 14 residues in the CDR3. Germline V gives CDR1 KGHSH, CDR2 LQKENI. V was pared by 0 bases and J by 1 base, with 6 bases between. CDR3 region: CASSPPSSNTEAFF. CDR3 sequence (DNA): TGTGCCAGCTCACCACCGAGCTCGAACACTGAAGCTTTCTTT.

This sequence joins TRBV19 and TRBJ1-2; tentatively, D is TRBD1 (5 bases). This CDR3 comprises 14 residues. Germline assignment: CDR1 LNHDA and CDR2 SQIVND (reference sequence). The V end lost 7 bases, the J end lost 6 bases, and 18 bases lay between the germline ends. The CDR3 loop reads CASNAGLGYNGYTF. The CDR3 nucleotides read TGTGCCAGTAACGCAGGGTTGGGGTACAATGGCTACACCTTC.

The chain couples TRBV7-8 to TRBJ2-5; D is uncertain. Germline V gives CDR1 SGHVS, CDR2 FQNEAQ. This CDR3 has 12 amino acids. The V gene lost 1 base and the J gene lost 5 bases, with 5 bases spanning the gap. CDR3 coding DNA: TGTGCCAGCAGCTTAGTTATGGAGACCCAGTACTTC. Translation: CASSLVMETQYF. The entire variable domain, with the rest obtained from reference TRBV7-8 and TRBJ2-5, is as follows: GAGVSQSPRYKVAKRGQDVALRCDPISGHVSLFWYQQALGQGPEFLTYFQNEAQLDKSGLPSDRFFAERPEGSVSTLKIQRTQQEDSAVYLCASSLVMETQYFGPGTRLLVL.

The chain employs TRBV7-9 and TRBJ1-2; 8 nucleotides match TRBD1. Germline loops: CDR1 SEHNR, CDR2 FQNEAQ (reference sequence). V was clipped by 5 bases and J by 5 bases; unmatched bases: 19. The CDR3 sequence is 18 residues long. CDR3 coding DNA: TGTGCCAGCAGCCCCCCCTTCTGGACAGGGATGAGGGAGTATGGCTACACCTTC. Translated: CASSPPFWTGMREYGYTF.

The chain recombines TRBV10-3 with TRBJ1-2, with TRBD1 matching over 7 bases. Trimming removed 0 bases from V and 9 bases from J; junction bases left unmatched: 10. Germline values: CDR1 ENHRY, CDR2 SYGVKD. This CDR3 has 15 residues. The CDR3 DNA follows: TGTGCCATCAGTGAGTCGGTGGGGACAGTCTTGCGCTACACCTTC. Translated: CAISESVGTVLRYTF.

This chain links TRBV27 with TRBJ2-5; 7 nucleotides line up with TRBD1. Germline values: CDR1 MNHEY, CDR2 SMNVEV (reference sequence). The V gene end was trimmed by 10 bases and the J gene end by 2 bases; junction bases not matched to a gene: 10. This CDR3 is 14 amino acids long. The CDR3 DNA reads TGTGCCACCCGACCCCGGACAGGTCAAGAGACCCAGTACTTC. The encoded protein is CATRPRTGQETQYF.

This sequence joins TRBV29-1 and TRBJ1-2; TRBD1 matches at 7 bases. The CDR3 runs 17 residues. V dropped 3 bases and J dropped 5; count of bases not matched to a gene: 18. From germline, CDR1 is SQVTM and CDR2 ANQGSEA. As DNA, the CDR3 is TGCAGCGTTGAGCCATCTCGTCGAGGGGGCGCAAGGTATGGCTACACCTTC. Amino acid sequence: CSVEPSRRGGARYGYTF. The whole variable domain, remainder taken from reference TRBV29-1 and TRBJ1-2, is SAVISQKPSRDICQRGTSLTIQCQVDSQVTMMFWYRQQPGQSLTLIATANQGSEATYESGFVIDKFPISRPNLTFSTLTVSNMSPEDSSIYLCSVEPSRRGGARYGYTFGSGTRLTVV.